Listed here are 21 T cell receptor beta chains from one sample, sequenced in a study of T cell responses to AZD1222 COVID-19 vaccine. The repertoire was sequenced with immunoSEQ multiplex PCR; TCRdb's copy has only in-frame clones and lacks some. The profile shows 150,000 to 160,000 clones, around nine tenths of them singletons. The specimen was peripheral blood, collected on day 0 of AZD1222 vaccination. These receptors originate from an adult in good health.

This clone was seen a handful of times. This chain connects TRBV2 to TRBJ1-5, with D unclear. The CDR3 runs to 14 residues. V was shortened by 6 bases and J by 1 base, with 10 bases between the two germline ends. Germline V gene lookup returns CDR1 SNHLY and CDR2 FYNNEI. The CDR3 loop is CASRSAISNQPQHF. CDR3 nucleotide sequence: TGTGCCAGCAGATCAGCGATCAGCAATCAGCCCCAGCATTTT.

This clone showed up just a few times. This chain uses TRBV5-4 with TRBJ1-1, with a tentative D call TRBD1 (6 bases). Germline lookup yields CDR1 SGHNT and CDR2 YYREEE (reference sequence). V lost 2 bases and J 3 bases, leaving 14 bases between the germline ends. CDR3 length: 15 amino acids. CDR3 bases: TGTGCCAGCAGCTTACCTAAGGGGGGGCACACTGAAGCTTTCTTT. Protein: CASSLPKGGHTEAFF.

The rearrangement links TRBV28 to TRBJ1-5, with TRBD1 matching 10 bases. The CDR3 covers 16 residues. With 5 bases clipped from V and 4 bases from J, the junction kept 8 bases outside the gene matches. Per the germline V gene, CDR1 is MDHEN and CDR2 is SYDVKM. The CDR3 protein is CASSPTTGGMNQPQHF. CDR3 nucleotides: TGTGCCAGCAGTCCCACGACAGGGGGCATGAATCAGCCCCAGCATTTT.

This clone was recorded only once. The chain couples TRBV11-3 to TRBJ2-1; D gene ambiguous. The CDR3 runs 16 residues. Germline V gene lookup returns CDR1 SGHNT and CDR2 YENEEA. The germline V and J ends were trimmed by 2 bases and 0 bases, with 11 bases remaining between them. CDR3 protein: CASSLRLSSSYNEQFF. The CDR3 DNA reads TGTGCCAGCAGCTTACGACTTTCCAGCTCCTACAATGAGCAGTTCTTC. The full variable domain, rest sourced from reference TRBV11-3 and TRBJ2-1, is EAGVVQSPRYKIIEKKQPVAFWCNPISGHNTLYWYLQNLGQGPELLIRYENEEAVDDSQLPKDRFSAERLKGVDSTLKIQPAELGDSAVYLCASSLRLSSSYNEQFFGPGTRLTVL.

CDR3 region: CASSLGQTTEAFF. CDR3 DNA: TGTGCCAGTAGCTTGGGACAAACCACTGAAGCTTTCTTT. J is TRBJ1-1 and V is TRBV19; perhaps TRBD1 as D (6 bases). Trimming took 6 bases from V and 4 from J, leaving 12 bases between them. Germline V CDR1 and CDR2: LNHDA, SQIVND (reference sequence). The CDR3 consists of 13 residues.

The chain uses TRBV18 and TRBJ2-2; D is undetermined. Germline V CDR1 and CDR2: KGHSH, LQKENI. The V end was cut by 2 bases, the J end by 4 bases, with 14 bases between. The CDR3 sequence is 16 residues long. In nucleotides, the CDR3 is TGTGCCAGCTCACCAAGTCTACCGTTCCCCACCGGGGAGCTGTTTTTT. Residues: CASSPSLPFPTGELFF.

This sequence joins TRBV2 and TRBJ2-5; D might be TRBD1 (6 bases). Germline V gene lookup returns CDR1 SNHLY and CDR2 FYNNEI. V was pared by 5 bases and J by 5 bases, with 18 bases between. The CDR3 length is 15 residues. For the CDR3, the DNA is TGTGCCAGCAGTCTTTGGGGGCTAGCCGGGGAGACCCAGTACTTC. It yields the protein CASSLWGLAGETQYF.

The chain employs TRBV7-9 and TRBJ2-2; tentatively, D is TRBD2 (5 bases). V was clipped by 2 bases and J by 5 bases, with 18 bases between them. Germline V CDR1 and CDR2: SEHNR, FQNEAQ (reference sequence). The CDR3 covers 17 residues. This CDR3 reads CASSLYREERYTGELFF. In DNA, the CDR3 is TGTGCCAGCAGCTTATATCGGGAAGAGAGGTATACCGGGGAGCTGTTTTTT.

Details on this clone: This sample also contains other DNA sequences that code for the same CDR3. The rearrangement uses TRBV6-6 and TRBJ1-2; a weak D match, TRBD1 (5 bases). V was cut by 2 bases and J by 0 bases, with 7 bases left in between. The CDR3 loop spans 14 amino acids. From germline, CDR1 is MNHNY and CDR2 SVGAGI (reference sequence). The chain's CDR3 is CASSYDRANYGYTF. CDR3 DNA: TGTGCCAGCAGTTACGACAGAGCTAACTATGGCTACACCTTC.

The chain joins TRBV10-3 to TRBJ1-4; 9 bases agree with TRBD1. Germline CDR1 and CDR2: ENHRY and SYGVKD. V dropped 2 bases and J dropped 5; count of bases not matched to a gene: 0. CDR3 length equals 14 residues. The CDR3 loop is CAISEGTGNEKLFF. DNA for the CDR3: TGTGCCATCAGTGAGGGGACAGGGAATGAAAAACTGTTTTTT.

The chain combines TRBV30 with TRBJ1-4; no definite D call. Germline V CDR1 and CDR2: GTSNPN, SVGIG (reference sequence). The CDR3 loop spans 12 amino acids. V was clipped by 2 bases and J by 12 bases, with 13 bases between them. CDR3 nucleotide sequence: TGTGCCTGGAGTTCGATTTCATTCGAACTGTTTTTT. This sequence encodes CAWSSISFELFF.

In regard to this clone: This same CDR3 is encoded by further DNA sequences in the sample. V is TRBV10-3 and J is TRBJ1-2; D might be TRBD1 (5 bases). Germline assignment: CDR1 ENHRY and CDR2 SYGVKD. V was trimmed by 2 bases and J by 3 bases, leaving 10 bases between them. The CDR3 length is 14 residues. The CDR3 DNA reads as TGTGCCATCAGTGAGGCCCGGGGGGACTATGGCTACACCTTC. Translation: CAISEARGDYGYTF.

This clone was seen more than once but under ten times. This chain uses TRBV9 with TRBJ2-2; D unclear. The CDR3 runs to 13 residues. Trimming cost V 0 bases and J 3 bases, with 3 bases left between them. Looked up from germline, CDR1 is SGDLS and CDR2 is YYNGEE. The DNA for the CDR3 is TGTGCCAGCAGCGTAGGGGACACCGGGGAGCTGTTTTTT. Translated: CASSVGDTGELFF.

The chain is built from TRBV19 and TRBJ1-5; TRBD1 might be the D (5 bases). The CDR3 extends over 14 amino acids. Trimming left V 1 base short and J 6 bases short, with 10 bases between. Germline CDR1 is LNHDA and CDR2 is SQIVND (reference sequence). The CDR3 loop reads CASSIGETAQPQHF. In DNA, the CDR3 is TGTGCCAGTAGTATAGGCGAGACAGCTCAGCCCCAGCATTTT.

This clone was seen more than once but under ten times. This rearrangement joins TRBV5-1 to TRBJ1-6; 8 bases are a match to TRBD1. The germline CDR1 and CDR2 sequences are SGHRS and YFSETQ. CDR3 size: 20 residues. Unmatched junction bases numbered 11, after V lost 0 bases and J lost 0 bases. This CDR3 reads CASSLAPRDRMSSYNSPLHF. The CDR3 DNA follows: TGCGCCAGCAGCTTGGCCCCGAGGGACAGGATGAGCTCCTATAATTCACCCCTCCACTTT.

The V and J genes are TRBV5-1 and TRBJ1-2; D is unresolved. The CDR3 is 15 amino acids. Trimming left V 0 bases short and J 1 base short, with 10 bases between. In germline, CDR1 is SGHRS, CDR2 YFSETQ. In DNA, the CDR3 is TGCGCCAGCAGCTTGGCAGGCACCGTTAACTATGGCTACACCTTC. Translating it yields CASSLAGTVNYGYTF. The full variable domain, rest sourced from reference TRBV5-1 and TRBJ1-2, is KAGVTQTPRYLIKTRGQQVTLSCSPISGHRSVSWYQQTPGQGLQFLFEYFSETQRNKGNFPGRFSGRQFSNSRSEMNVSTLELGDSALYLCASSLAGTVNYGYTFGSGTRLTVV.

This clone occurred once. The rearrangement links TRBV12-3 or TRBV12-4 to TRBJ1-1; D is uncertain. V lost 8 bases to trimming and J lost 0 bases, with 10 bases between them. The CDR3 runs 13 residues. CDR3 amino acids: CASAVKLNTEAFF. Written as DNA, the CDR3 is TGTGCCAGCGCGGTTAAATTGAACACTGAAGCTTTCTTT.

This chain connects TRBV16 to TRBJ2-2; TRBD1 matches at 8 bases. Germline V CDR1 and CDR2: KGHSY, FQNENV. V dropped 7 bases and J dropped 6; count of bases not matched to a gene: 7. CDR3 length: 14 residues. This CDR3 reads CASNRQGTAGELFF. The CDR3 DNA reads TGTGCCAGCAATCGACAGGGGACAGCCGGGGAGCTGTTTTTT.

The rearrangement uses TRBV5-1 and TRBJ2-2; 7 bases agree with TRBD2. J lost 4 bases, V lost 5 bases, and 8 bases had no gene match. CDR3 length: 15 amino acids. Germline CDR1 and CDR2: SGHRS and YFSETQ. CDR3 region: CASSEQAGSTGELFF. The CDR3 bases are TGCGCCAGCAGTGAGCAAGCGGGGAGCACCGGGGAGCTGTTTTTT.

The rearrangement links TRBV6-5 to TRBJ1-4, with D possibly matching TRBD1 (6 bases). The germline CDR1 and CDR2 sequences are MNHEY and SVGAGI. The CDR3 totals 15 residues. V was cut by 6 bases and J by 4 bases, with 15 bases left in between. The CDR3 region is CASSLSTGYNEKLFF. Written as DNA, the CDR3 is TGTGCCAGCAGCCTCTCGACAGGCTATAATGAAAAACTGTTTTTT.

The J gene is TRBJ1-4, the V gene TRBV7-9; D uncertain. The CDR3 contains 14 residues. The V end was cut by 8 bases, the J end by 1 base, with 11 bases between. In germline, CDR1 is SEHNR, CDR2 FQNEAQ (reference sequence). The CDR3 region has the DNA TGTGCCAGCCTAAGCCCGGTAACTAATGAAAAACTGTTTTTT. It yields the protein CASLSPVTNEKLFF. The full variable domain, rest sourced from reference TRBV7-9 and TRBJ1-4, is DTGVSQNPRHKITKRGQNVTFRCDPISEHNRLYWYRQTLGQGPEFLTYFQNEAQLEKSRLLSDRFSAERPKGSFSTLEIQRTEQGDSAMYLCASLSPVTNEKLFFGSGTQLSVL.